A single sample gave rise to the 13 T cell receptor beta chains below, sequenced in a study of PD-L1 blockade in urothelial cancer. The time point: peripheral blood 6 weeks after treatment start. Using immunoSEQ multiplex PCR, the repertoire was profiled, and TCRdb retains in-frame clones only, with some absent. This sample has 120,000 or so clones, with about 84% found just once. Sample: PBMCs, taken around atezolizumab (anti-PD-L1) treatment. Source of these receptors: a middle-aged man with urothelial cancer.

The chain recombines TRBV6-5 with TRBJ1-1; TRBD1 is a possible D gene (5 bases). Looked up from germline, CDR1 is MNHEY and CDR2 is SVGAGI. The CDR3 extends over 13 amino acids. Trimming shortened V by 2 bases and J by 3 bases, and 7 bases separated the two germline ends. The CDR3 sequence is CASSYKGYTEAFF. The CDR3 DNA reads as TGTGCCAGCAGTTACAAGGGGTACACTGAAGCTTTCTTT.

The rearrangement joins TRBV19 to TRBJ2-3; TRBD1 matches 7 bases. From germline, CDR1 is LNHDA and CDR2 SQIVND (reference sequence). The trim removed 5 bases at V and 7 bases at J, leaving 9 bases unmatched. The CDR3 spans 14 residues. CDR3 loop: CASSFNRDSNTQYF. The CDR3 coding sequence is TGTGCCAGTAGTTTTAACCGGGACAGTAATACGCAGTATTTT.

The genes are TRBV5-1 and TRBJ2-2; TRBD1 matches 7 bases. The CDR3 sequence is 15 residues long. In germline, CDR1 is SGHRS, CDR2 YFSETQ. V lost 2 bases, J lost 6 bases, and 7 bases stayed unmatched. CDR3 nucleotides: TGCGCCAGCAGCTTTAACGAGGGGGCATCCGGGGAGCTGTTTTTT. Protein: CASSFNEGASGELFF.

The chain employs TRBV4-1 and TRBJ2-1, with D possibly being TRBD2 (6 bases). The CDR3 contains 16 residues. Trimming stripped 1 base from V and 8 bases from J, with 18 bases between. Germline CDR1 reads MGHRA; CDR2 reads YSYEKL. CDR3 sequence: CASSQVGGMSFDEQFF. CDR3 DNA sequence: TGCGCCAGCAGCCAAGTCGGCGGGATGTCATTCGATGAGCAGTTCTTC.

The V and J genes are TRBV15 and TRBJ2-1; D is unresolved. V lost 0 bases and J lost 8, with 8 bases in between. CDR1 LNHNV and CDR2 YYDKDF come from the germline V gene (reference sequence). CDR3 length: 13 amino acids. In nucleotides, the CDR3 is TGTGCCACCAGCAGAGATCTAGGCGATGAGCAGTTCTTC. Protein product: CATSRDLGDEQFF. Complete variable domain (other parts from reference TRBV15 and TRBJ2-1): DAMVIQNPRYQVTQFGKPVTLSCSQTLNHNVMYWYQQKSSQAPKLLFHYYDKDFNNEADTPDNFQSRRPNTSFCFLDIRSPGLGDTAMYLCATSRDLGDEQFFGPGTRLTVL.

This clone has just a few counts. The J gene is TRBJ2-1, the V gene TRBV7-9; 7 nucleotides align to TRBD2. Per the germline V gene, CDR1 is SEHNR and CDR2 is FQNEAQ (reference sequence). Losses at the gene ends were 1 base for V and 8 bases for J; bases not matched to a gene: 8. The CDR3 is made up of 15 amino acids. CDR3 bases: TGTGCCAGCAGCTTAGGGCGGGAGTTTCGTTATGAGCAGTTCTTC. Translation gives CASSLGREFRYEQFF.

CDR3 in DNA: TGTGCCAGCTCAACCGGGACAGTTGGCTACACCTTC. Translating gives CASSTGTVGYTF. The chain has TRBV18 and TRBJ1-2; 7 positions agree with TRBD1. The CDR3 spans 12 residues. Germline V gene data show CDR1 as KGHSH and CDR2 as LQKENI. The ends lost 5 bases at V and 7 bases at J; junction bases unmatched: 4.

This chain joins TRBV28 and TRBJ2-1; TRBD2 is a possible D gene (6 bases). Germline V CDR1 and CDR2: MDHEN, SYDVKM. Trimming removed 7 bases from V and 4 bases from J, with 14 bases in between. The CDR3 consists of 14 residues. CDR3 nucleotide sequence: TGTGCCAGCATCTTCAGCGGGCCTTACAATGAGCAGTTCTTC. It yields the protein CASIFSGPYNEQFF.

J is TRBJ1-1 and V is TRBV28; the match to TRBD1 covers 10 bases. The CDR3 loop spans 12 amino acids. CDR1 MDHEN and CDR2 SYDVKM come from the germline V gene. The junction had 1 base not matched to a gene; V was cut back by 8 bases and J by 4 bases. The CDR3 loop reads CASWDRGTEAFF. The DNA of the CDR3 is TGTGCCAGCTGGGACAGGGGCACTGAAGCTTTCTTT. Combining the CDR3 with reference TRBV28 and TRBJ1-1 gives the whole variable domain DVKVTQSSRYLVKRTGEKVFLECVQDMDHENMFWYRQDPGLGLRLIYFSYDVKMKEKGDIPEGYSVSREKKERFSLILESASTNQTSMYLCASWDRGTEAFFGQGTRLTVV.

The chain employs TRBV2 and TRBJ2-3; TRBD2 is a possible D gene (6 bases). The CDR3 runs to 15 residues. From germline, CDR1 is SNHLY and CDR2 FYNNEI. V was cut by 8 bases and J by 2 bases, with 17 bases left in between. The CDR3 DNA follows: TGTGCCAGCCTAAAAACTAGCACCTACACAGATACGCAGTATTTT. Translation gives CASLKTSTYTDTQYF.

The chain is built from TRBV7-9 and TRBJ2-3; 8 bases agree with TRBD2. Germline V gives CDR1 SEHNR, CDR2 FQNEAQ (reference sequence). The CDR3 is made up of 12 amino acids. Trimming cost V 3 bases and J 9 bases; bases outside gene matches: 2. CDR3 nucleotides: TGTGCCAGCAGCTTGACTAGCGAGACGCAGTATTTT. It codes for CASSLTSETQYF.

The gene calls are TRBV7-2 and TRBJ1-1, with 7 bases that match TRBD1. V lost 1 base and J lost 8; bases outside the gene matches: 7. CDR3 size: 14 residues. Germline-derived CDR1 and CDR2 are SGHTA and FQGNSA. CDR3 DNA sequence: TGTGCCAGCAGCTTAGGACAGGGTTTTTCCGAAGCTTTCTTT. It translates to CASSLGQGFSEAFF.

The chain links TRBV6-5 to TRBJ1-2; 7 bases agree with TRBD1. This CDR3 region has 13 residues. J was trimmed by 5 bases and V by 6 bases; bases with no gene match: 6. Per the germline V gene, CDR1 is MNHEY and CDR2 is SVGAGI. CDR3 sequence reads: CASRLDRAYGYTF. For the CDR3, the DNA is TGTGCCAGCAGACTAGACAGGGCTTATGGCTACACCTTC.